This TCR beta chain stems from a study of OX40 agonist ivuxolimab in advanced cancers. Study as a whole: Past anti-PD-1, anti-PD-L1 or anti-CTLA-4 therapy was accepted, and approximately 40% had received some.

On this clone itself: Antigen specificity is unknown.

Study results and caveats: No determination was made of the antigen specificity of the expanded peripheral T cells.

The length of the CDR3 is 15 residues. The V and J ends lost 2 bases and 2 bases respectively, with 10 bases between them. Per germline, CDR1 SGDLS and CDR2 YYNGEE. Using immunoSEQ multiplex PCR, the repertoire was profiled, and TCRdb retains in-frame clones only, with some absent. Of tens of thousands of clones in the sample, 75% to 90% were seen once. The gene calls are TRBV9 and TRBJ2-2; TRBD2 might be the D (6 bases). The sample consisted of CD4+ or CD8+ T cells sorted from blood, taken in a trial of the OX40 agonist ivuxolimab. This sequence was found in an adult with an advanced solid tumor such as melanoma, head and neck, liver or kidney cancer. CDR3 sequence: CASSVRDFNTGELFF. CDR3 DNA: TGTGCCAGCAGCGTCCGGGACTTTAACACCGGGGAGCTGTTTTTT. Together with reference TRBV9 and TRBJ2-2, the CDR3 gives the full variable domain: DSGVTQTPKHLITATGQRVTLRCSPRSGDLSVYWYQQSLDQGLQFLIQYYNGEERAKGNILERFSAQQFPDLHSELNLSSLELGDSALYFCASSVRDFNTGELFFGEGSRLTVL.